Below, one T cell receptor (beta chain) is given with its context. Its matching antigen is unknown. Sequencing was performed with immunoSEQ multiplex PCR; in TCRdb, only in-frame clones are kept and a portion is missing. The sample carries around 340,000 clones, less than 75% recorded once. This entry comes from a study of shared clonotypes between healthy human individuals. V was cut by 5 bases and J by 3 bases, with 12 bases left in between. Germline V lookup: CDR1 LNHDA, CDR2 SQIVND (reference sequence). This CDR3 spans 14 amino acids. Study conclusions and caveats: Sequencing depth was expected to influence donor clonotype sharing.

The TCR originated in a man aged 25-45 years in good health. The rearrangement joins TRBV19 to TRBJ2-3; D not resolved. The sample comprised memory CD4+ T cells sorted from blood. Sample subset: CD45RA-negative fraction. For the CDR3, the DNA is TGTGCCAGTAGTCTGGCAGAAGGGACAGATACGCAGTATTTT. Its protein product is CASSLAEGTDTQYF.